One sample yielded the 18 T cell receptor beta chains listed below, sequenced in a study of graft-versus-host responses after intestinal transplantation. Once graft tissue had been processed, intraepithelial and lamina propria lymphocytes were released. Some clones are missing from TCRdb's copy, which holds only in-frame ones; the method was immunoSEQ multiplex PCR. The table records roughly 11,000 clones, around 79% of them present only once. Material: ileum tissue, obtained 142 days after intestinal transplantation. The receptors come from a human patient who received an intestinal transplant, so some T cells may come from the graft donor.

The chain couples TRBV6-1 to TRBJ1-2; D unresolved. V dropped 1 base and J dropped 4 bases, with 10 bases sitting between them. This CDR3 has 14 residues. Germline V gene lookup returns CDR1 MNHNS and CDR2 SASEGT. For the CDR3, the DNA is TGTGCCAGCAGTGAAGGGGGAGCTTTCTATGGCTACACCTTC. It codes for CASSEGGAFYGYTF.

The chain joins TRBV18 to TRBJ1-2; TRBD1 aligns across 8 bases. There are 15 residues in the CDR3. After removal of 1 base from V and 0 bases from J, the junction contained 1 base not matched to a gene. CDR1 KGHSH and CDR2 LQKENI come from the germline V gene. The CDR3 region is CASSPRDRPNYGYTF. CDR3 DNA: TGTGCCAGCTCACCACGGGACAGGCCTAACTATGGCTACACCTTC.

This chain uses TRBV5-4 with TRBJ2-1; possibly TRBD2 for D (6 bases). Germline CDR1 is SGHNT and CDR2 is YYREEE (reference sequence). The CDR3 consists of 18 residues. V was trimmed by 0 bases and J by 6 bases, leaving 22 bases between them. As DNA, the CDR3 is TGTGCCAGCAGCTTGGACGGGAGCCTAATTTCGGTCCGCAATGAGCAGTTCTTC. The encoded protein is CASSLDGSLISVRNEQFF.

This chain links TRBV4-2 with TRBJ2-7; D call uncertain. The germline CDR1 and CDR2 sequences are LGHNA and YNFKEQ. CDR3 length equals 12 residues. V was pared by 0 bases and J by 10 bases, with 10 bases between. This CDR3 reads CASSQDSEEQYF. CDR3 DNA: TGTGCCAGCAGCCAAGATTCCGAGGAACAGTACTTC.

The chain joins TRBV9 to TRBJ2-3; the match to TRBD2 covers 10 bases. The J segment lost 0 bases and the V segment lost 0 bases, leaving 7 bases of the junction unmatched. The length of the CDR3 is 18 residues. The germline CDR1 and CDR2 sequences are SGDLS and YYNGEE. CDR3 sequence (DNA): TGTGCCAGCAGCGTAGCCCCTCTAGCGGGGGCTAGCACAGATACGCAGTATTTT. Its protein product is CASSVAPLAGASTDTQYF.

This clone has a handful of counts. The gene calls are TRBV11-2 and TRBJ2-3; D possibly corresponds to TRBD2 (6 bases). V was shortened by 4 bases and J by 5 bases, with 19 bases between the two germline ends. The CDR3 contains 16 residues. Germline-derived CDR1 and CDR2 are SGHAT and FQNNGV. In DNA, the CDR3 is TGTGCCAGCAGCTGGAGGGCAGACACTCTGGAAGATACGCAGTATTTT. This encodes CASSWRADTLEDTQYF. The full variable domain, with the rest looked up from reference TRBV11-2 and TRBJ2-3, is EAGVAQSPRYKIIEKRQSVAFWCNPISGHATLYWYQQILGQGPKLLIQFQNNGVVDDSQLPKDRFSAERLKGVDSTLKIQPAKLEDSAVYLCASSWRADTLEDTQYFGPGTRLTVL.

V gene TRBV9 combines with J gene TRBJ1-3, with a possible D match to TRBD1 (5 bases). CDR1 and CDR2 from the germline V gene are SGDLS and YYNGEE. V shed 3 bases and J shed 0 bases, with 13 bases lying between them. The CDR3 has 16 residues. The CDR3 region is CASSGGREVSGNTIYF. The DNA for the CDR3 is TGTGCCAGCAGCGGGGGACGGGAGGTCTCTGGAAACACCATATATTTT. Full variable domain (outside the CDR3, taken from reference TRBV9 and TRBJ1-3): DSGVTQTPKHLITATGQRVTLRCSPRSGDLSVYWYQQSLDQGLQFLIQYYNGEERAKGNILERFSAQQFPDLHSELNLSSLELGDSALYFCASSGGREVSGNTIYFGEGSWLTVV.

This rearrangement joins TRBV6-5 to TRBJ1-1; the D gene is possibly TRBD1 (5 bases). The V end was cut by 2 bases, the J end by 11 bases, with 18 bases between. The germline gives CDR1 MNHEY, CDR2 SVGAGI. This CDR3 has 14 amino acids. CDR3 in amino acids: CASSYARRGRRAFF. Here the CDR3 DNA reads TGTGCCAGCAGTTACGCCAGGAGGGGCCGCCGGGCTTTCTTT.

The chain employs TRBV7-2 and TRBJ2-5; 7 nucleotides match TRBD1. Germline V gene data show CDR1 as SGHTA and CDR2 as FQGNSA. The CDR3 is 15 amino acids. V shed 5 bases, J shed 2 bases, and the junction held 8 bases outside the gene matches. Here the CDR3 DNA reads TGTGCCAGCAGCGTCGGGACAGCTCTACAAGAGACCCAGTACTTC. Its translation: CASSVGTALQETQYF.

This sequence joins TRBV6-1 and TRBJ2-7; D may be TRBD2 (6 bases). Germline CDR1 MNHNS, CDR2 SASEGT. The CDR3 runs 14 residues. The V end lost 0 bases, the J end lost 0 bases, and 6 bases lay between the germline ends. Written as DNA, the CDR3 is TGTGCCAGCAGTGAAGCGGGGGGCTCCTACGAGCAGTACTTC. This translates into CASSEAGGSYEQYF.

This clone has just a few counts. The rearrangement uses TRBV7-2 and TRBJ2-1; no reliable D call. This CDR3 comprises 12 residues. The V gene's germline CDR1 is SGHTA and CDR2 FQGNSA. The V end was cut by 5 bases, the J end by 3 bases, with 5 bases between. The CDR3 reads CASSPSYNEQFF. The DNA for the CDR3 is TGTGCCAGCAGCCCGAGCTACAATGAGCAGTTCTTC.

This chain joins TRBV7-3 and TRBJ1-6, with D possibly TRBD1 on 6 matching bases. V was cut by 5 bases and J by 7 bases, with 12 bases left in between. This CDR3 region has 14 residues. CDR1 is SGHTA and CDR2 is FQGTGA in the germline V gene. This CDR3 is CASSLRTANSPLHF. In DNA form, the CDR3 reads TGTGCCAGCAGCCTCCGGACAGCGAATTCACCCCTCCACTTT.

V and J are TRBV4-3 and TRBJ2-3, with TRBD1 matching over 7 bases. The CDR3 has 17 residues. CDR1 is LGHNA and CDR2 is YSLEER in the germline V gene. V trimming: 4 bases; J trimming: 1 base; junction bases outside the gene matches: 11. This CDR3 reads CASSPSLGGEGTDTQYF. The CDR3 DNA reads TGCGCCAGCAGCCCTAGTCTAGGGGGCGAGGGCACAGATACGCAGTATTTT.

The rearrangement uses TRBV2 and TRBJ2-7; D uncertain. The CDR3 length is 12 residues. The germline gives CDR1 SNHLY, CDR2 FYNNEI. Trimming took 6 bases from V and 4 from J, leaving 10 bases between them. CDR3 sequence: CASRPDTYEQYF. In nucleotides, the CDR3 is TGTGCCAGCAGGCCCGATACTTACGAGCAGTACTTC.

This sequence joins TRBV5-5 and TRBJ1-5, with 7 bases that match TRBD1. This CDR3 is 14 amino acids long. Unmatched junction bases numbered 7, after V lost 5 bases and J lost 5 bases. CDR1 and CDR2 (germline): SGHKS, YYEKEE (reference sequence). The CDR3 here is CASSYDRVDQPQHF. CDR3 DNA sequence: TGTGCCAGCAGTTACGACAGGGTCGATCAGCCCCAGCATTTT.

The DNA for the CDR3 is TGTGCCAGCAGTTCCGCCTTGGCCATGAACACTGAAGCTTTCTTT. It translates to CASSSALAMNTEAFF. This chain connects TRBV27 to TRBJ1-1; D uncertain. V lost 4 bases and J 0 bases, leaving 12 bases between the germline ends. Germline V CDR1 and CDR2: MNHEY, SMNVEV (reference sequence). CDR3 length: 15 amino acids.

The chain is built from TRBV27 and TRBJ2-1; TRBD2 aligns across 8 bases. In germline, CDR1 is MNHEY, CDR2 SMNVEV (reference sequence). J gave up 5 bases and V 4 bases, and 10 bases lay outside the gene matches. This CDR3 has 16 residues. The CDR3 protein is CASSWFWSGGDNEQFF. The CDR3 DNA is TGTGCCAGCAGTTGGTTTTGGAGCGGGGGCGACAATGAGCAGTTCTTC.

V is TRBV9 and J is TRBJ1-3; D possibly corresponds to TRBD1 (6 bases). Germline V gives CDR1 SGDLS, CDR2 YYNGEE. V was clipped by 0 bases and J by 0 bases, with 10 bases between them. The CDR3 runs to 16 residues. The CDR3 DNA follows: TGTGCCAGCAGCGTAGTAGACAGGCCCTCTGGAAACACCATATATTTT. It is translated as CASSVVDRPSGNTIYF.